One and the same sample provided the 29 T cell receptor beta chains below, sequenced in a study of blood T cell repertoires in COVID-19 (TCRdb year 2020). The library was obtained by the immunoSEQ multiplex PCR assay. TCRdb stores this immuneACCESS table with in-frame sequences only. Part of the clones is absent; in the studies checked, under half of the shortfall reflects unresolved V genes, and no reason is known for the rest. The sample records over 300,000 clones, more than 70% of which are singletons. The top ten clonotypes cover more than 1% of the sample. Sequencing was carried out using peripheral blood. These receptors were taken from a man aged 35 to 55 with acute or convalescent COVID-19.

Here the CDR3 DNA reads TGTGCCAGCAGCGTAGGGCAGGGGAAGTACGAGCAGTACTTC. Translation gives CASSVGQGKYEQYF. The rearrangement joins TRBV9 to TRBJ2-7, with D tentatively TRBD1 (6 bases). The V and J ends lost 0 bases and 4 bases respectively, with 11 bases between them. There are 14 residues in the CDR3. The germline CDR1 and CDR2 sequences are SGDLS and YYNGEE.

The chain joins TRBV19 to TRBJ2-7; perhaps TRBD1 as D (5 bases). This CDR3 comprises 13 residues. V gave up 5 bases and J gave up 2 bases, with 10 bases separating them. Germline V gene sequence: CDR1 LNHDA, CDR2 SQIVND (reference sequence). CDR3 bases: TGTGCCAGTAGTTCGGCAGGGCCCTACGAGCAGTACTTC. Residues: CASSSAGPYEQYF.

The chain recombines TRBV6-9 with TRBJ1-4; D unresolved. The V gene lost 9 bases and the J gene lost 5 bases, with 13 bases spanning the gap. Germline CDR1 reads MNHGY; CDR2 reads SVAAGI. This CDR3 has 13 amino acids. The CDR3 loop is CARLQYPNEKLFF. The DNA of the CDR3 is TGTGCCAGATTACAGTACCCAAATGAAAAACTGTTTTTT.

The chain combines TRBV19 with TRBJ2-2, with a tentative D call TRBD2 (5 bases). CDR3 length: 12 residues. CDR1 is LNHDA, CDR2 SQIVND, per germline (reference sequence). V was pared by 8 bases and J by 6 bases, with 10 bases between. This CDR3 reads CASEGVAGELFF. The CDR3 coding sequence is TGTGCCAGTGAGGGTGTGGCCGGGGAGCTGTTTTTT.

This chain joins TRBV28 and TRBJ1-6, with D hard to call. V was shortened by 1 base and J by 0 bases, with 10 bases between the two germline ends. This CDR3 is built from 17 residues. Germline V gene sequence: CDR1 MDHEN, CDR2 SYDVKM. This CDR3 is CASSLFFPSSYNSPLHF. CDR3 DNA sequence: TGTGCCAGCAGTTTATTTTTCCCGAGCTCCTATAATTCACCCCTCCACTTT.

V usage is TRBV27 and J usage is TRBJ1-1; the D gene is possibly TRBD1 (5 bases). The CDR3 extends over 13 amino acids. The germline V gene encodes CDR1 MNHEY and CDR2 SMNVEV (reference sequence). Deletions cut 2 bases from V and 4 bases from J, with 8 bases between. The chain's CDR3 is CASSLGGSTEAFF. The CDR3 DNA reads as TGTGCCAGCAGTTTAGGGGGGAGCACTGAAGCTTTCTTT.

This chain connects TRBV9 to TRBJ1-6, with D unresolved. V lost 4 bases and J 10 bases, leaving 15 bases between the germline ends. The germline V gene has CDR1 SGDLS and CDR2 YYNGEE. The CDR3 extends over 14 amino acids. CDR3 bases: TGTGCCAGCAGCTTGTCAGGAATACAATCACCCCTCCACTTT. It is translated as CASSLSGIQSPLHF.

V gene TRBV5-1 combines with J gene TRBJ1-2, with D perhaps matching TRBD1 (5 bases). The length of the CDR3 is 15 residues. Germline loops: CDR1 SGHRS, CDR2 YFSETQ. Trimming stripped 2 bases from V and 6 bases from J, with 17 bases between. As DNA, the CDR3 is TGCGCCAGCAGCTTCACCTCGACAGTTCGGGATGGCTACACCTTC. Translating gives CASSFTSTVRDGYTF.

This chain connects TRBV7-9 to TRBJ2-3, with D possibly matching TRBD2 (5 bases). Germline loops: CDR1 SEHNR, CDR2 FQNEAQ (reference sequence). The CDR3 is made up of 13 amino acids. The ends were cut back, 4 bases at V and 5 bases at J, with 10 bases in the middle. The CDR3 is CASSSPEGDTQYF. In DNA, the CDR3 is TGTGCCAGCAGCTCCCCTGAGGGAGATACGCAGTATTTT.

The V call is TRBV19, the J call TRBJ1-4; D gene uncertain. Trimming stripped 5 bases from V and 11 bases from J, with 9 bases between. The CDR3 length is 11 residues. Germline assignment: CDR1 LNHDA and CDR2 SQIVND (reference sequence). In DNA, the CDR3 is TGTGCCAGTAGTGTTCAGTCGAAACTGTTTTTT. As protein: CASSVQSKLFF.

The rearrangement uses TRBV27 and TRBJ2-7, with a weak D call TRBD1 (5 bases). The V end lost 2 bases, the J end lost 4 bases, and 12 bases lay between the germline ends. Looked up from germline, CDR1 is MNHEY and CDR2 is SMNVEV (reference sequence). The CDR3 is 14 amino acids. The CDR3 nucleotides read TGTGCCAGCAGTTTAGCACAGGCCGCATACGAGCAGTACTTC. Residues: CASSLAQAAYEQYF.

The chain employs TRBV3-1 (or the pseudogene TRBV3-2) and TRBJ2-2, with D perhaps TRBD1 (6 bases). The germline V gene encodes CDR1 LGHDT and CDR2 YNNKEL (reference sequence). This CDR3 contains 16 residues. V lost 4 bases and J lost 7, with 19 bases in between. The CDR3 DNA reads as TGTGCCAGCAGCCCAGGGGACACCTGGAACGGCGGGGAGCTGTTTTTT. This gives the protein CASSPGDTWNGGELFF.

In nucleotides, the CDR3 is TGTGCCTGGATAGGGGGGGCGGTTGGGGCCAACGTCCTGACTTTC. As protein: CAWIGGAVGANVLTF. V gene TRBV30 combines with J gene TRBJ2-6; D is perhaps TRBD2 (7 bases). The CDR3 runs 15 residues. Germline V gives CDR1 GTSNPN, CDR2 SVGIG (reference sequence). V shed 4 bases and J shed 3 bases, with 13 bases lying between them.

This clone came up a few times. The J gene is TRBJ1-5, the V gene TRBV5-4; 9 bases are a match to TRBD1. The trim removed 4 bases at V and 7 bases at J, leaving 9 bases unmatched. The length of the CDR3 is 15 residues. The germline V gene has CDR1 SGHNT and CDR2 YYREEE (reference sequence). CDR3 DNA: TGTGCCAGCAGCCGGGGACAGGGCTTAAACCAGCCCCAGCATTTT. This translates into CASSRGQGLNQPQHF.

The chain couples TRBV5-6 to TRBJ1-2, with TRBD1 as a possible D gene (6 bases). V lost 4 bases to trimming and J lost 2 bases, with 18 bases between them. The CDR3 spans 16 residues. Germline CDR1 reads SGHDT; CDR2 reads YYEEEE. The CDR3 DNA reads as TGTGCCAGCAGCGCTGTACGGACAGCGGAGAACTATGGCTACACCTTC. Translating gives CASSAVRTAENYGYTF.

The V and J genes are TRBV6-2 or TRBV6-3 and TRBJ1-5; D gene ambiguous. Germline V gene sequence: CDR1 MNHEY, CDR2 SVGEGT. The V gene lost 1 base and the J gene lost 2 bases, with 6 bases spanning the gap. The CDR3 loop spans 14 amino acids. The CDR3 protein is CASSYYAGNQPQHF. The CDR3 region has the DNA TGTGCCAGCAGTTACTACGCGGGCAATCAGCCCCAGCATTTT.

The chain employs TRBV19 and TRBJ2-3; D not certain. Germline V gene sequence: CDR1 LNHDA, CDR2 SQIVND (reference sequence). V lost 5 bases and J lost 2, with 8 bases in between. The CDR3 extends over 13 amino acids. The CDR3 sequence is CASSHLNTDTQYF. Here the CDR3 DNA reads TGTGCCAGTAGTCACCTAAACACAGATACGCAGTATTTT.

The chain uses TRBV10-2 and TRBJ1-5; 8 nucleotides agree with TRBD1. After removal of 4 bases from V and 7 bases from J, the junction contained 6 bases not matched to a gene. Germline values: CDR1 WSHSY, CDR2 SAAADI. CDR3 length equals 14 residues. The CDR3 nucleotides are TGCGCCAGCAGTGTGACAGGGGAAAGCCAGCCCCAGCATTTT. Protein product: CASSVTGESQPQHF.

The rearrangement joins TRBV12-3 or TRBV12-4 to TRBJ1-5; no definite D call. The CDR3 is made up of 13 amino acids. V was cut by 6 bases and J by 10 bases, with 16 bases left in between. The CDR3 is CASRSSEAKPQHF. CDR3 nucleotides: TGTGCCAGCAGATCCTCTGAGGCCAAACCCCAGCATTTT.

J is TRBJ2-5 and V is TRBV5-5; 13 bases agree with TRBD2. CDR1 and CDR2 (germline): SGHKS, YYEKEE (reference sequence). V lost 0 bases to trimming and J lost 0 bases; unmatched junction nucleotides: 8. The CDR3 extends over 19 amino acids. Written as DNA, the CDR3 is TGTGCCAGCAGCTTGGTACTAGCGGGGGGGAGCTTGTACCAAGAGACCCAGTACTTC. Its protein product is CASSLVLAGGSLYQETQYF.

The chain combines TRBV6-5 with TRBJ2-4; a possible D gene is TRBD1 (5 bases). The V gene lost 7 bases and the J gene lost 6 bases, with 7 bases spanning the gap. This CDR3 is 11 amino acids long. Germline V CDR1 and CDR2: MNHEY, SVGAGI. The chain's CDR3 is CASITGNIQYF. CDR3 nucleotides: TGTGCCAGCATCACAGGAAACATTCAGTACTTC.

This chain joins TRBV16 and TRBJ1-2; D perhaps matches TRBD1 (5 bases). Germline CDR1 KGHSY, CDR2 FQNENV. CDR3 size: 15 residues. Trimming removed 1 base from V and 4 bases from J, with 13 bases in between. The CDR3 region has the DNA TGTGCCAGCAGCCAATGGGCAGCGCAGGGCTATGGCTACACCTTC. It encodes CASSQWAAQGYGYTF.

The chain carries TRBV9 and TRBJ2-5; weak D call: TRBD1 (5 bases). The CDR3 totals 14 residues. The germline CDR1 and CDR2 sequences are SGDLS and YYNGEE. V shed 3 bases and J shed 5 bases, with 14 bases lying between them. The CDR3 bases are TGTGCCAGCAGCGCCTTAGACAGTTCTGAGACCCAGTACTTC. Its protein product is CASSALDSSETQYF.

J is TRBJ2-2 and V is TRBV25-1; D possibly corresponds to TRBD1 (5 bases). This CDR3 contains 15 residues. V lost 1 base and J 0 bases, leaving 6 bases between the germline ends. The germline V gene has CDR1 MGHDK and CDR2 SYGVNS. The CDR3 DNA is TGTGCCAGCAGTGAATGGACAACGAACACCGGGGAGCTGTTTTTT. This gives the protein CASSEWTTNTGELFF.

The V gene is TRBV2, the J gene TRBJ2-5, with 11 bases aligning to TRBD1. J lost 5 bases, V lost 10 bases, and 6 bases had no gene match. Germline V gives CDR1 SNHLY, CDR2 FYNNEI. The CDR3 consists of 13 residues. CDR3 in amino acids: CATQRDRGETQYF. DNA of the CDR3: TGTGCCACCCAACGGGACAGGGGGGAGACCCAGTACTTC.

CDR3: CASSSTGTGGANSPLHF. For the CDR3, the DNA is TGTGCCAGCAGCTCAACAGGGACAGGGGGGGCTAATTCACCCCTCCACTTT. The V call is TRBV7-2, the J call TRBJ1-6; TRBD1 matches at 11 bases. The V segment lost 4 bases and the J segment 6 bases; nucleotides outside the gene matches: 8. CDR1 is SGHTA, CDR2 FQGNSA, per germline. The CDR3 totals 17 residues.

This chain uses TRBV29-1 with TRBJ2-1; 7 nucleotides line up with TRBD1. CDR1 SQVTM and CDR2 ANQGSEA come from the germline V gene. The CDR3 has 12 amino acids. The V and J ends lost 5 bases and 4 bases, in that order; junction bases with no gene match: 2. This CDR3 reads CSVSGQYNEQFF. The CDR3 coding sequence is TGCAGCGTTTCGGGACAGTACAATGAGCAGTTCTTC.

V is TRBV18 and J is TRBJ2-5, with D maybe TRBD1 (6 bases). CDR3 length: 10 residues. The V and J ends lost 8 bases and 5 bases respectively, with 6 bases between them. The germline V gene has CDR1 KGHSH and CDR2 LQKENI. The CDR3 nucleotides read TGTGCCAGCCAGGGGGAGACCCAGTACTTC. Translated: CASQGETQYF.

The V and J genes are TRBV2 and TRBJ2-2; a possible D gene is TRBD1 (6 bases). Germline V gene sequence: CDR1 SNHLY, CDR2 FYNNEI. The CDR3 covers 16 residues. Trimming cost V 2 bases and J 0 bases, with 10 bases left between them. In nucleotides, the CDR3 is TGTGCCAGCAGTGAAAGAGCAGGGGCGAACACCGGGGAGCTGTTTTTT. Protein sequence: CASSERAGANTGELFF.